This T cell receptor beta chain was profiled in a study of cytomegalovirus exposure and HLA in healthy donors. Study context: Researchers found that approximately 77% of about 400 genotyped donors fell within the Caucasian-associated ancestry cluster.

Findings of the study overall: Analyzed later, most CMV-associated TCR beta chains appeared HLA-restricted. Across donors, most TCRs were seen rarely, yet some public ones were widespread.

Trimming stripped 10 bases from V and 0 bases from J, with 16 bases between. The CDR3 contains 15 residues. CDR1 and CDR2 (germline): SEHNR, FQNEAQ (reference sequence). For this clone: Its antigen is not identified.

The study ran its PCR with 60 Vbeta and 13 Jbeta primers. This table comes from immunoSEQ multiplex PCR, and its TCRdb copy is limited to in-frame clones, with some not included. The data contain some 76,000 clones, 65% to 80% of them seen just once; the ten biggest clones take up about 12%. This clonotype was sampled from a male donor in good health and CMV-seropositive. The specimen was PBMCs. The V call is TRBV7-9, the J call TRBJ1-3; possibly TRBD1 for D (6 bases). CDR3 in DNA: TGTGCCACCGCAGACAGGCCTACCTCTGGAAACACCATATATTTT. Translation gives CATADRPTSGNTIYF.